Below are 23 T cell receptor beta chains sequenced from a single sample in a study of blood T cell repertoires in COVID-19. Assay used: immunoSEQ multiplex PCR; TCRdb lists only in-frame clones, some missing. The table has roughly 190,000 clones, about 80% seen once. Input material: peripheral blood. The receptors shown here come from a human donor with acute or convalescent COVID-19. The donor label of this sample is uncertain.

The CDR3 DNA is TGTGCCAGCAGTGGGGGACTCTCCGTTCTCGAGCAGTACTTC. Translation: CASSGGLSVLEQYF. The chain carries TRBV2 and TRBJ2-7, with a tentative D call TRBD2 (6 bases). The CDR3 is made up of 14 amino acids. Germline CDR1 and CDR2: SNHLY and FYNNEI. Trimming left V 4 bases short and J 6 bases short, with 16 bases between. The entire variable domain, with the rest obtained from reference TRBV2 and TRBJ2-7, is as follows: EPEVTQTPSHQVTQMGQEVILRCVPISNHLYFYWYRQILGQKVEFLVSFYNNEISEKSEIFDDQFSVERPDGSNFTLKIRSTKLEDSAMYFCASSGGLSVLEQYFGPGTRLTVT.

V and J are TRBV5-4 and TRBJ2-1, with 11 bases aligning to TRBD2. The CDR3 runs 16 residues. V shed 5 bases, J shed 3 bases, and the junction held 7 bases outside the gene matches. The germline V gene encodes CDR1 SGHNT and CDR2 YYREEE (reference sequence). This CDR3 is CASRPLAGGLYNEQFF. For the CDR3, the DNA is TGTGCCAGCAGACCTCTAGCGGGAGGCCTCTACAATGAGCAGTTCTTC.

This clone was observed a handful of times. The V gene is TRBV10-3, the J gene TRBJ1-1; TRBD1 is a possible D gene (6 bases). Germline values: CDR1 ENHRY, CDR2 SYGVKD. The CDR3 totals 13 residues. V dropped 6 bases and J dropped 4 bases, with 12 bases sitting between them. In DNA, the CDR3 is TGTGCCATCAGCGTACAGGGTGCCACTGAAGCTTTCTTT. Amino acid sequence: CAISVQGATEAFF.

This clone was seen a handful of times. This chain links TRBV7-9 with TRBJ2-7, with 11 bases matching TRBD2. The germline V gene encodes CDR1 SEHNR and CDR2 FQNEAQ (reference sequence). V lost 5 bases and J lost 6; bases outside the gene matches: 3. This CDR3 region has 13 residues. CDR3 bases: TGTGCCAGCAGCGCCGGGACTAGCGGCGAGCAGTACTTC. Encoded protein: CASSAGTSGEQYF.

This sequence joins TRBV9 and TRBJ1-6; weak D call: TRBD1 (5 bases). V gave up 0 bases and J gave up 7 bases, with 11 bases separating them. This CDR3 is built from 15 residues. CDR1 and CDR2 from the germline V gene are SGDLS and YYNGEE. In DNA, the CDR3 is TGTGCCAGCAGCGTAGTTGGGACTAGAAATTCACCCCTCCACTTT. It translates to CASSVVGTRNSPLHF.

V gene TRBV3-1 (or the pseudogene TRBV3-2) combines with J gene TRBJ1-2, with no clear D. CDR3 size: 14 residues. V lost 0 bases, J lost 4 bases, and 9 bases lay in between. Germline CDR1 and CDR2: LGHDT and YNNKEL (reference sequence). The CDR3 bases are TGTGCCAGCAGCCAAGAAGCCAGGCTCTATGGCTACACCTTC. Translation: CASSQEARLYGYTF.

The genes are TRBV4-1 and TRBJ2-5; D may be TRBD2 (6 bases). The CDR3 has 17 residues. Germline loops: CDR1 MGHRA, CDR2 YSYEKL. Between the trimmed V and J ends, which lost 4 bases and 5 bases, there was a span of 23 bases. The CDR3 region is CASSLPVGSGGAETQYF. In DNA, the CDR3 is TGCGCCAGCAGCCTTCCCGTCGGTAGCGGAGGAGCGGAGACCCAGTACTTC.

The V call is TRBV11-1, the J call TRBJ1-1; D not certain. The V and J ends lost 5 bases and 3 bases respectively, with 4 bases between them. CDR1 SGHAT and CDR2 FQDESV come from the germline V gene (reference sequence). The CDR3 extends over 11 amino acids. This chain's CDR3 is CASSPDTEAFF. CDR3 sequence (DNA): TGTGCCAGCAGCCCGGACACTGAAGCTTTCTTT. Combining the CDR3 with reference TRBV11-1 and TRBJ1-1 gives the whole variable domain EAEVAQSPRYKITEKSQAVAFWCDPISGHATLYWYRQILGQGPELLVQFQDESVVDDSQLPKDRFSAERLKGVDSTLKIQPAELGDSAMYLCASSPDTEAFFGQGTRLTVV.

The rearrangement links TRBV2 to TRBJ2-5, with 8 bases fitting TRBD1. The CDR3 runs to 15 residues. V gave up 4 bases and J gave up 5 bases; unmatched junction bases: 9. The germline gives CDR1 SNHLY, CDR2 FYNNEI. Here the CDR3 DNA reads TGTGCCAGCAGTGTCGGGTCAGGGGGCGGTGAGACCCAGTACTTC. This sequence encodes CASSVGSGGGETQYF.

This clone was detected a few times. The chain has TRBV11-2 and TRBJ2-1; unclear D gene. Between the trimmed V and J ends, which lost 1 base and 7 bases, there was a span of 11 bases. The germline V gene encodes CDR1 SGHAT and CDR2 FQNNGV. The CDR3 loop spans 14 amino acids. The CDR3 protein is CASSLAGRQNEQFF. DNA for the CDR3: TGTGCCAGCAGCTTAGCAGGCCGGCAGAATGAGCAGTTCTTC. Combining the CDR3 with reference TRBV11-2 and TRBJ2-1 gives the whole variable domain EAGVAQSPRYKIIEKRQSVAFWCNPISGHATLYWYQQILGQGPKLLIQFQNNGVVDDSQLPKDRFSAERLKGVDSTLKIQPAKLEDSAVYLCASSLAGRQNEQFFGPGTRLTVL.

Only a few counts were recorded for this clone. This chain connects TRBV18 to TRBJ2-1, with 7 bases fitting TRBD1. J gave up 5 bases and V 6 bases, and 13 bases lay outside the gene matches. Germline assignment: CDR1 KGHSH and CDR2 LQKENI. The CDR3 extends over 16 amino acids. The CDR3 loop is CASSPGLRTGHNEQFF. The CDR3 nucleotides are TGTGCCAGCTCCCCTGGTTTAAGGACAGGACACAATGAGCAGTTCTTC.

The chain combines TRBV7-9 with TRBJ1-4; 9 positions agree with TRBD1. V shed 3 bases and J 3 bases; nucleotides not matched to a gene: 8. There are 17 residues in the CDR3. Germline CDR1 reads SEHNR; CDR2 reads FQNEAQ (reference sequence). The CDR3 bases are TGTGCCAGCAGCTTGTCCCGGGACAGGGTTTCTAATGAAAAACTGTTTTTT. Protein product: CASSLSRDRVSNEKLFF.

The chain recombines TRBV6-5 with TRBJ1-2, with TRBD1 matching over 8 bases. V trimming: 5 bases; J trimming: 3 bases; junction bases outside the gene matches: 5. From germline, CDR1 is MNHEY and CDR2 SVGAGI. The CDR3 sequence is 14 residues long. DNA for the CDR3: TGTGCCAGCAGTAGCAGGGGGCCGGACTATGGCTACACCTTC. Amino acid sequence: CASSSRGPDYGYTF.

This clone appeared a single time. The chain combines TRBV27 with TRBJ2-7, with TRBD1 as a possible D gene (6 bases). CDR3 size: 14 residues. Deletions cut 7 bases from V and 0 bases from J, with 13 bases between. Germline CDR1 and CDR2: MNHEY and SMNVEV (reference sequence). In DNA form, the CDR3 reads TGTGCCAGCAAAAGAGGGGGAAGCTCCTACGAGCAGTACTTC. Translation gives CASKRGGSSYEQYF.

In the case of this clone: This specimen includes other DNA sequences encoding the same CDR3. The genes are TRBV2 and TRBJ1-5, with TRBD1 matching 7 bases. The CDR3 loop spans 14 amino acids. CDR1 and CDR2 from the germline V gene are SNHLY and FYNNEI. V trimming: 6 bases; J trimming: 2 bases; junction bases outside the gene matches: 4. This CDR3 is CASSPDRGNQPQHF. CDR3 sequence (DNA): TGTGCCAGCAGCCCCGACAGGGGCAATCAGCCCCAGCATTTT.

This chain's CDR3 is CASSPRRAGTGELFF. The CDR3 nucleotides are TGTGCCAGCAGCCCCCGCCGGGCGGGGACCGGGGAGCTGTTTTTT. The chain uses TRBV7-3 and TRBJ2-2; maybe TRBD2 (6 bases). The germline V and J ends were trimmed by 5 bases and 5 bases, with 15 bases remaining between them. Germline V CDR1 and CDR2: SGHTA, FQGTGA. The CDR3 is 15 amino acids.

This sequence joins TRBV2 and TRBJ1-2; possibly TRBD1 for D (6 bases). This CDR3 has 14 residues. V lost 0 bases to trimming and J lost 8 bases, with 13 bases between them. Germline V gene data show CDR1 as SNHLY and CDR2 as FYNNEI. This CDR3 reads CASSEARRQGGYTF. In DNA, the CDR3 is TGTGCCAGCAGTGAAGCACGGCGGCAGGGGGGCTACACCTTC. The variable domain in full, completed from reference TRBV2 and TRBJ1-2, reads EPEVTQTPSHQVTQMGQEVILRCVPISNHLYFYWYRQILGQKVEFLVSFYNNEISEKSEIFDDQFSVERPDGSNFTLKIRSTKLEDSAMYFCASSEARRQGGYTFGSGTRLTVV.

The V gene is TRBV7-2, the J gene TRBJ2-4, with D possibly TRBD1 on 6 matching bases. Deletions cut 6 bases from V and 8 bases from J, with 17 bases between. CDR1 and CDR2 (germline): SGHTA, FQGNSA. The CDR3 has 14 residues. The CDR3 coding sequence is TGTGCCAGCAGAACCGACAGGTTAGGGGACATTCAGTACTTC. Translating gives CASRTDRLGDIQYF.

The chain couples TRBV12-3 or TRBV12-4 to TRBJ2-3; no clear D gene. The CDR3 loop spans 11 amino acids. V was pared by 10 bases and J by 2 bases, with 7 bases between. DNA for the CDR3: TGTGCCACCCAGAACACAGATACGCAGTATTTT. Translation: CATQNTDTQYF.

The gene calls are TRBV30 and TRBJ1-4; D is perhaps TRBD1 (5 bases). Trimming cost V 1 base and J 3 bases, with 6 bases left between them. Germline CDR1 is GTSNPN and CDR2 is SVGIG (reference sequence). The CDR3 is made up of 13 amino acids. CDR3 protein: CAWSGGANEKLFF. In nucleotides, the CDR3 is TGTGCCTGGAGTGGGGGGGCTAATGAAAAACTGTTTTTT.

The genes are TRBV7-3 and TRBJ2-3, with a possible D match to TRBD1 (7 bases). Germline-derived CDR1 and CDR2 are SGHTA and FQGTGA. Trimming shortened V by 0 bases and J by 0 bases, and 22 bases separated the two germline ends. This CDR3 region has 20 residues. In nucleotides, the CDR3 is TGTGCCAGCAGCTTAACCCGAGGCTTGGGGCGGGACAGAAGCACAGATACGCAGTATTTT. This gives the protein CASSLTRGLGRDRSTDTQYF.

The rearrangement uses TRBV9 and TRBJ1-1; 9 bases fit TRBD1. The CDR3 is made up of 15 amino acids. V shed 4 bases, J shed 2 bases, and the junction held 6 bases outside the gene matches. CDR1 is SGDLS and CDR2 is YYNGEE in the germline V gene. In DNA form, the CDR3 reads TGTGCCAGCAGCTTAGAAACAGGGGGCAACACTGAAGCTTTCTTT. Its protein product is CASSLETGGNTEAFF.

The CDR3 nucleotides read TGTGCCAGCAGCTTCGGGACAGGGGGCGACGAGCAGTACTTC. Encoded protein: CASSFGTGGDEQYF. The V gene is TRBV11-3, the J gene TRBJ2-7, with 12 bases fitting TRBD1. This CDR3 has 14 amino acids. The germline V gene has CDR1 SGHNT and CDR2 YENEEA. Losses at the gene ends were 3 bases for V and 5 bases for J; bases not matched to a gene: 2. Based on the CDR3 plus reference TRBV11-3 and TRBJ2-7, the full variable domain is EAGVVQSPRYKIIEKKQPVAFWCNPISGHNTLYWYLQNLGQGPELLIRYENEEAVDDSQLPKDRFSAERLKGVDSTLKIQPAELGDSAVYLCASSFGTGGDEQYFGPGTRLTVT.